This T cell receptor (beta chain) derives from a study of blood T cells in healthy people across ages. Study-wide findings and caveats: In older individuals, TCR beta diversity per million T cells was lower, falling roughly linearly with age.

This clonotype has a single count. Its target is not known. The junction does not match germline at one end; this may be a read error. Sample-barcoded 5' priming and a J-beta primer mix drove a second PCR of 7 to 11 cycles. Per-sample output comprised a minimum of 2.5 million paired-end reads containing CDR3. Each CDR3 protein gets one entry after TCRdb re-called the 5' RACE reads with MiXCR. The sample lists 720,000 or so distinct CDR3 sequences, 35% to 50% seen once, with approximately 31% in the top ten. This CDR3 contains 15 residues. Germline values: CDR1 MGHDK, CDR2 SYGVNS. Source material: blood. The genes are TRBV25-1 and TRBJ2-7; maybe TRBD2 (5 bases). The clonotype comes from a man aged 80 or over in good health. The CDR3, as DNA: TGTGCCAGCAATGAATCCGCGGGTAGCTCCTACGAGCAGTACTTC. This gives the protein CASNESAGSSYEQYF.